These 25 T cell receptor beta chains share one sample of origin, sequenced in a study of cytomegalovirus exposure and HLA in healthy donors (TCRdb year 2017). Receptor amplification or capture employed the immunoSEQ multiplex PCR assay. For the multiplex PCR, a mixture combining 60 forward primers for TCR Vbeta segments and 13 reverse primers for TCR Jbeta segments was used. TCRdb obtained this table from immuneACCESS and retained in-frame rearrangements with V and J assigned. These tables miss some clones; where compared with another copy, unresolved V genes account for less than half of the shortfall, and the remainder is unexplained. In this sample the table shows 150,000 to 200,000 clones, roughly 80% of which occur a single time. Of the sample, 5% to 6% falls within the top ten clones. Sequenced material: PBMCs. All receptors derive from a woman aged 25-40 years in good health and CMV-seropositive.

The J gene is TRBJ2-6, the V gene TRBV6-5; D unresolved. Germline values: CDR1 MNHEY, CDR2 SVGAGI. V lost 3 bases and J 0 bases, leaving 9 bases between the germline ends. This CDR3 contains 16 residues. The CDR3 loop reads CASSYQVTSGANVLTF. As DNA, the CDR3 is TGTGCCAGCAGTTATCAGGTGACCTCTGGGGCCAACGTCCTGACTTTC.

CDR3 nucleotide sequence: TGTGCCAGCAGGCCGAACCAGGCCACCGGGGAGCTGTTTTTT. Translated, it gives CASRPNQATGELFF. The chain is built from TRBV5-4 and TRBJ2-2, with D unclear. Trimming removed 5 bases at V and 4 bases at J, with 12 bases between. This CDR3 has 14 amino acids. Germline CDR1 is SGHNT and CDR2 is YYREEE (reference sequence).

The DNA of the CDR3 is TGTGCCAGTAGTGTTGACAGGGGGCAATATGGCTACACCTTC. Amino acids: CASSVDRGQYGYTF. V and J are TRBV19 and TRBJ1-2, with 10 bases identical to TRBD1. Germline CDR1 and CDR2: LNHDA and SQIVND (reference sequence). With 5 bases clipped from V and 5 bases from J, the junction kept 5 bases outside the gene matches. This CDR3 is built from 14 residues.

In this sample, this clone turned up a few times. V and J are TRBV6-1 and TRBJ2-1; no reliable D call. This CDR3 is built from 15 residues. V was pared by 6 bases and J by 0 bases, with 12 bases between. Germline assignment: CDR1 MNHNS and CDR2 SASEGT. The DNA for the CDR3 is TGTGCCAGCAGCCTTGGTCTTAGCTCCTACAATGAGCAGTTCTTC. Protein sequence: CASSLGLSSYNEQFF.

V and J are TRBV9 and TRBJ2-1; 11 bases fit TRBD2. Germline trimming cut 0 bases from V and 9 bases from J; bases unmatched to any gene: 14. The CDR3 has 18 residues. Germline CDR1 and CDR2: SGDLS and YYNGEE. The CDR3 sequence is CASSVDISGGEILREQFF. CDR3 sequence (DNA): TGTGCCAGCAGCGTAGATATTAGCGGGGGGGAGATCTTGCGTGAGCAGTTCTTC.

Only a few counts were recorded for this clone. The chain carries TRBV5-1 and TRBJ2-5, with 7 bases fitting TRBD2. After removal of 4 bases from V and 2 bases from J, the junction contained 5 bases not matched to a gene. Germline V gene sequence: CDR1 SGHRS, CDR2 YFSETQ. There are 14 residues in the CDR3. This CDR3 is CASSLGTIQETQYF. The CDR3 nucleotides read TGCGCCAGCAGCCTGGGGACTATTCAAGAGACCCAGTACTTC.

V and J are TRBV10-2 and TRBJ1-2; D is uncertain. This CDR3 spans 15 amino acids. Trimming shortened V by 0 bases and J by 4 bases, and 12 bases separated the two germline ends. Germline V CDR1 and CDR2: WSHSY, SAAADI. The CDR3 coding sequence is TGCGCCAGCAGTGAGTCGGAGGTCCGAGGCTATGGCTACACCTTC. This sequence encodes CASSESEVRGYGYTF.

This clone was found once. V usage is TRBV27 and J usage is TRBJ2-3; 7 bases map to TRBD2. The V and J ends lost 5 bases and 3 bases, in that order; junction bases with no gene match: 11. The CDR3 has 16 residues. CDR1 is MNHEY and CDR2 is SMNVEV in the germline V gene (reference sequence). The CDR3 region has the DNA TGTGCCAGCAGTCCCCAGGCGGGAGATGGAACAGATACGCAGTATTTT. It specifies CASSPQAGDGTDTQYF.

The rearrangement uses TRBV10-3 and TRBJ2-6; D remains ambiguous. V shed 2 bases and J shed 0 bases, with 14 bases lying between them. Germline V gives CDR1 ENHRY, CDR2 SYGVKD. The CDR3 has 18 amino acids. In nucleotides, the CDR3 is TGTGCCATCAGTGAGACCTGGGCCCCGGTCTCTGGGGCCAACGTCCTGACTTTC. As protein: CAISETWAPVSGANVLTF.

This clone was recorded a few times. This CDR3 is CASSLGGSGKVEQYF. CDR3 sequence (DNA): TGTGCCAGCAGTTTAGGTGGTAGCGGGAAGGTCGAGCAGTACTTC. The genes are TRBV28 and TRBJ2-7; 8 bases match TRBD2. The CDR3 is made up of 15 amino acids. CDR1 is MDHEN, CDR2 SYDVKM, per germline. Trimming cost V 2 bases and J 6 bases; bases outside gene matches: 9.

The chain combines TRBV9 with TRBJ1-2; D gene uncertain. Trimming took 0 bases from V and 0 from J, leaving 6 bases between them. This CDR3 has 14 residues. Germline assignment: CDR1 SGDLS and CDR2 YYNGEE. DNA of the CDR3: TGTGCCAGCAGCGTAGGGGCAGCTAACTATGGCTACACCTTC. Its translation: CASSVGAANYGYTF.

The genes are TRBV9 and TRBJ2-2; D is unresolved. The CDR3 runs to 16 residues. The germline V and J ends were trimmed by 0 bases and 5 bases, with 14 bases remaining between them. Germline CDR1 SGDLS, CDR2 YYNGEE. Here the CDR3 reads CASSVVAKAKTGELFF. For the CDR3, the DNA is TGTGCCAGCAGCGTAGTCGCCAAAGCCAAGACCGGGGAGCTGTTTTTT.

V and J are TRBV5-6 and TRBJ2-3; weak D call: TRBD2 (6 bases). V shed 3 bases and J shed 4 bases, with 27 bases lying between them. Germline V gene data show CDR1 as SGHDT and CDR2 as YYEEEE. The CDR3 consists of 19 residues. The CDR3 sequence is CASSSDGLPRSLPPDTQYF. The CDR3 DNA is TGTGCCAGCAGCTCGGACGGACTACCGCGTTCTCTTCCTCCAGATACGCAGTATTTT.

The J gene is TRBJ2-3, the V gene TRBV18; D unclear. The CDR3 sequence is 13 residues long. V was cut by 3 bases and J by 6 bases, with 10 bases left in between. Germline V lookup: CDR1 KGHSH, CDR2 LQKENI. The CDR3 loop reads CASSPLAVDTQYF. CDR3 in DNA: TGTGCCAGCTCACCCCTGGCGGTGGATACGCAGTATTTT.

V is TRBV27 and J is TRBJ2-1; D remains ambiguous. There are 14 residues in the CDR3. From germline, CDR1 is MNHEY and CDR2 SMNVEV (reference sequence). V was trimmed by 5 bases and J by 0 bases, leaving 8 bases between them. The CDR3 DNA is TGTGCCAGCAGTACGGTGAGCTCCTACAATGAGCAGTTCTTC. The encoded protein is CASSTVSSYNEQFF.

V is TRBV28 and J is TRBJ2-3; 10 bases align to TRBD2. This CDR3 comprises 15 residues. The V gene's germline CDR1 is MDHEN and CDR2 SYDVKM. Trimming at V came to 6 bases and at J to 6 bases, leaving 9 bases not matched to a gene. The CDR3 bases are TGTGCCAGCAGCTCTGAGCGGGGGGGGATGGATACGCAGTATTTT. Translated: CASSSERGGMDTQYF.

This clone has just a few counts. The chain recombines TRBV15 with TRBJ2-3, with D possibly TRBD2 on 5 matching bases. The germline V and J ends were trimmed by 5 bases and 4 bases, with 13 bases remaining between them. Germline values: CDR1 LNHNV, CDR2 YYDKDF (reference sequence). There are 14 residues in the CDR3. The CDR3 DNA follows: TGTGCCACCAGCGGCCGCCTAGCAGCAGATACGCAGTATTTT. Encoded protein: CATSGRLAADTQYF.

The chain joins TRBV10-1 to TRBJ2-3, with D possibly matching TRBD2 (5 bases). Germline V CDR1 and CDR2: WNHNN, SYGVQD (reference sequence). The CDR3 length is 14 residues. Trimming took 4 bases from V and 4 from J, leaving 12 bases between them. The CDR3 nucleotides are TGCGCCAGCAGTGCGGGATTGCAAGCAGATACGCAGTATTTT. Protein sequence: CASSAGLQADTQYF.

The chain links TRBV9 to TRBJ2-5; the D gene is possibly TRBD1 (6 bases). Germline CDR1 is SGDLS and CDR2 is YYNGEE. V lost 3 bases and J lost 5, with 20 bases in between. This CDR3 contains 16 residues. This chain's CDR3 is CASSDAGNREAETQYF. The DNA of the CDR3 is TGTGCCAGCAGCGACGCCGGTAACAGGGAAGCGGAGACCCAGTACTTC.

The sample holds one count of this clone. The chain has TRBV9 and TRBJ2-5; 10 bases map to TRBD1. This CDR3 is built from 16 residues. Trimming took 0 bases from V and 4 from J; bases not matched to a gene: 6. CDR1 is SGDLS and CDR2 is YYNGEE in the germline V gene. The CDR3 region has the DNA TGTGCCAGCAGCGTAGAGGGGGGACAGGGGAGAGAGACCCAGTACTTC. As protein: CASSVEGGQGRETQYF.

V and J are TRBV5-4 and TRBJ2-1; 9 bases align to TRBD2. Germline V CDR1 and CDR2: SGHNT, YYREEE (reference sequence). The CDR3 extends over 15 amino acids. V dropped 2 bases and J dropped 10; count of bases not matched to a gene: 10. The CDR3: CASSFGPSGVREQFF. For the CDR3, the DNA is TGTGCCAGCAGCTTTGGGCCTAGCGGGGTCCGGGAGCAGTTCTTC.

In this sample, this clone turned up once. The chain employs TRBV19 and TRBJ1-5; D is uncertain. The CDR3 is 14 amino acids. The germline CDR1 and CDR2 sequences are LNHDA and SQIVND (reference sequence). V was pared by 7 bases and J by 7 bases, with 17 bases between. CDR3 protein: CASKIRGTRQPQHF. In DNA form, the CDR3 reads TGTGCCAGTAAAATTCGGGGAACGCGGCAGCCCCAGCATTTT.

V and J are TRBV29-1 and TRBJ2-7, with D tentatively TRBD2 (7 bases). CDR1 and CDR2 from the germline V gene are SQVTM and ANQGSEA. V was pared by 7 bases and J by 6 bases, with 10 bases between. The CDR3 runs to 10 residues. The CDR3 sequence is CSAGGAEQYF. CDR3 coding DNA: TGCAGCGCTGGGGGGGCCGAGCAGTACTTC.

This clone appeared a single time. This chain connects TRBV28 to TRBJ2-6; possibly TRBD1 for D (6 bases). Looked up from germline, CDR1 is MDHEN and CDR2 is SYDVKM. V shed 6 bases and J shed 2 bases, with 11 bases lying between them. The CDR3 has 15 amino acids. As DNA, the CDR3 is TGTGCCAGCAGGGTACGACAGGCTGGGGCCAACGTCCTGACTTTC. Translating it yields CASRVRQAGANVLTF.

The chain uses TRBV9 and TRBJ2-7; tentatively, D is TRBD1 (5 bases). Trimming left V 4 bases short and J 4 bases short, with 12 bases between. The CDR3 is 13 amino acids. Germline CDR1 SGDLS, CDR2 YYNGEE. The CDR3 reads CASSPRRGYEQYF. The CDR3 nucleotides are TGTGCCAGCAGCCCCAGAAGGGGTTACGAGCAGTACTTC. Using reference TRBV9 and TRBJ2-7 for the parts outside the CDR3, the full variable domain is DSGVTQTPKHLITATGQRVTLRCSPRSGDLSVYWYQQSLDQGLQFLIQYYNGEERAKGNILERFSAQQFPDLHSELNLSSLELGDSALYFCASSPRRGYEQYFGPGTRLTVT.